The 29 T cell receptor beta chains reported below all come from one sample, sequenced in a study of shared clonotypes between healthy human individuals. Libraries were prepared by immunoSEQ multiplex PCR; TCRdb keeps only in-frame clonotypes and omits some of them. The data contain 650,000 to 800,000 clones, about two thirds of them seen just once; the ten biggest clones take up under 2%. Specimen: memory CD4+ T cells sorted from blood. The subset: CD45RA-negative fraction. These receptors were obtained from a young woman in good health.

The chain employs TRBV10-1 and TRBJ2-7; the D is unclear. The V and J ends lost 10 bases and 0 bases respectively, with 25 bases between them. This CDR3 has 17 residues. From germline, CDR1 is WNHNN and CDR2 SYGVQD (reference sequence). DNA for the CDR3: TGCGCCACCCGCGACGGTTGTCGGGTCCGCTCCTCCTACGAGCAGTACTTC. Its protein product is CATRDGCRVRSSYEQYF.

The V gene is TRBV28, the J gene TRBJ2-4, with D possibly being TRBD1 (6 bases). CDR1 is MDHEN, CDR2 SYDVKM, per germline. V was clipped by 6 bases and J by 6 bases, with 12 bases between them. This CDR3 is 13 amino acids long. The CDR3 bases are TGTGCCAGCAGAGTCCCGACAGGAAACATTCAGTACTTC. It codes for CASRVPTGNIQYF.

This clone was picked up a small number of times. Other nucleotide sequences in the sample specify the same CDR3. The chain joins TRBV14 to TRBJ2-7; 13 nucleotides line up with TRBD2. Germline CDR1 reads SGHDN; CDR2 reads FVKESK. This CDR3 region has 15 residues. With 3 bases clipped from V and 2 bases from J, the junction kept 1 base outside the gene matches. The CDR3 DNA follows: TGTGCCAGCAGCCAGGGACTAGCGGGAACCTACGAGCAGTACTTC. This codes for CASSQGLAGTYEQYF.

Only a few counts were recorded for this clone. The rearrangement joins TRBV7-6 to TRBJ1-2; 9 bases are shared with TRBD1. Germline-derived CDR1 and CDR2 are SGHVS and FNYEAQ. The J segment lost 6 bases and the V segment lost 1 base, leaving 6 bases of the junction unmatched. CDR3 length: 15 amino acids. CDR3 region: CASSLGGTGLNGYTF. CDR3 coding DNA: TGTGCCAGCAGCTTAGGGGGGACAGGGTTGAATGGCTACACCTTC.

A few counts support this clone. The conserved closing phenylalanine or tryptophan is absent in this CDR3, likely reflecting a read error. It is unclear where the CDR3 begins or ends on the DNA, so no DNA is shown, and the CDR3 is as TCRdb lists it. The chain is built from TRBV27 and TRBJ2-7. Germline assignment: CDR1 MNHEY and CDR2 SMNVEV (reference sequence). The CDR3 has 8 residues if both end residues are counted. This CDR3 reads CAGAFPGR.

This clone has at least ten counts. The V gene is TRBV4-1, the J gene TRBJ1-2, with 7 bases that match TRBD1. Germline V CDR1 and CDR2: MGHRA, YSYEKL. V dropped 1 base and J dropped 7; count of bases not matched to a gene: 3. The CDR3 totals 13 residues. The CDR3 spells CASSQARDSGYTF. CDR3 DNA: TGCGCCAGCAGCCAAGCCCGGGACAGTGGCTACACCTTC.

V is TRBV7-8 and J is TRBJ2-2, with 8 positions matching TRBD2. CDR1 is SGHVS, CDR2 FQNEAQ, per germline. This CDR3 comprises 16 residues. V gave up 10 bases and J gave up 2 bases; unmatched junction bases: 12. For the CDR3, the DNA is TGTGCCATCCGAGCGGGAGTAGCGATTAACACCGGGGAGCTGTTTTTT. Residues: CAIRAGVAINTGELFF.

This clone was found once. The chain joins TRBV5-1 to TRBJ2-3; TRBD2 aligns across 8 bases. CDR3 length: 15 amino acids. Germline V CDR1 and CDR2: SGHRS, YFSETQ. The J segment lost 2 bases and the V segment lost 4 bases, leaving 6 bases of the junction unmatched. The CDR3 DNA reads TGCGCCAGCAGCAGAAGCGGGAGTGTCACAGATACGCAGTATTTT. This encodes CASSRSGSVTDTQYF.

The chain combines TRBV5-5 with TRBJ1-5; maybe TRBD1 (6 bases). With 4 bases removed from V and 2 bases from J, the gap between germline ends came to 13 bases. Germline V CDR1 and CDR2: SGHKS, YYEKEE (reference sequence). CDR3 size: 15 residues. The CDR3 loop is CASSNTGTGNQPQHF. The CDR3, as DNA: TGTGCCAGCAGCAACACAGGGACGGGCAATCAGCCCCAGCATTTT.

This clone was observed a few times. The chain links TRBV27 to TRBJ2-1, with 7 bases that match TRBD1. The V and J ends lost 5 bases and 8 bases, in that order; junction bases with no gene match: 6. The length of the CDR3 is 13 residues. CDR1 and CDR2 from the germline V gene are MNHEY and SMNVEV (reference sequence). In DNA, the CDR3 is TGTGCCAGCAGTCAGGGACAGTACGATGAGCAGTTCTTC. Protein product: CASSQGQYDEQFF.

The gene calls are TRBV2 and TRBJ1-2; 11 nucleotides agree with TRBD1. Germline V lookup: CDR1 SNHLY, CDR2 FYNNEI. With 3 bases clipped from V and 2 bases from J, the junction kept 2 bases outside the gene matches. The CDR3 loop spans 15 amino acids. CDR3 DNA: TGTGCCAGCAGTGATGGGACAGGGGGGAACTATGGCTACACCTTC. This encodes CASSDGTGGNYGYTF.

The gene calls are TRBV27 and TRBJ2-7; 7 bases map to TRBD1. The CDR3 sequence is 14 residues long. The germline V gene has CDR1 MNHEY and CDR2 SMNVEV (reference sequence). V was pared by 2 bases and J by 0 bases, with 1 base of the junction left unmatched. CDR3 sequence reads: CASSLGQDSYEQYF. As DNA, the CDR3 is TGTGCCAGCAGTTTAGGACAGGACTCCTACGAGCAGTACTTC.

The CDR3 loop reads CATTLSGVGNTEAFF. The CDR3 DNA follows: TGTGCCACTACCCTGTCGGGGGTGGGGAACACTGAAGCTTTCTTT. The V gene is TRBV6-6, the J gene TRBJ1-1, with D possibly being TRBD1 (5 bases). V lost 10 bases to trimming and J lost 1 base, with 19 bases between them. The CDR3 consists of 15 residues. CDR1 and CDR2 (germline): MNHNY, SVGAGI (reference sequence).

A few counts support this clone. The chain employs TRBV6-5 and TRBJ2-1; the D call may be TRBD1 or TRBD2 (5 bases each). CDR1 MNHEY and CDR2 SVGAGI come from the germline V gene. Trimming left V 3 bases short and J 10 bases short, with 13 bases between. The CDR3 is 13 residues long. The CDR3 reads CASSYAGAKEQFF. The CDR3 coding sequence is TGTGCCAGCAGTTATGCCGGGGCAAAAGAGCAGTTCTTC.

This clone appeared a few times. This rearrangement joins TRBV30 to TRBJ1-2; no firm D call. The germline V gene has CDR1 GTSNPN and CDR2 SVGIG (reference sequence). This CDR3 is 14 amino acids long. Trimming removed 3 bases from V and 3 bases from J, with 14 bases in between. CDR3 coding DNA: TGTGCCTGGAGGGACCAGGTGGCTTACTATGGCTACACCTTC. Its translation is CAWRDQVAYYGYTF.

In DNA form, the CDR3 reads TGTGCCAGCAGCTGGGGGGGGTTGGCTGAAGCTTTCTTT. This translates into CASSWGGLAEAFF. This chain joins TRBV11-2 and TRBJ1-1; D is possibly TRBD1 (5 bases). Trimming left V 4 bases short and J 6 bases short, with 12 bases between. The length of the CDR3 is 13 residues. Germline lookup yields CDR1 SGHAT and CDR2 FQNNGV. Together with reference TRBV11-2 and TRBJ1-1, the CDR3 gives the full variable domain: EAGVAQSPRYKIIEKRQSVAFWCNPISGHATLYWYQQILGQGPKLLIQFQNNGVVDDSQLPKDRFSAERLKGVDSTLKIQPAKLEDSAVYLCASSWGGLAEAFFGQGTRLTVV.

This chain's CDR3 is CATNSSGSCSYEQYF. The DNA of the CDR3 is TGTGCCACCAACTCTAGCGGGAGTTGCTCCTACGAGCAGTACTTC. J is TRBJ2-7 and V is TRBV10-3; 10 bases are shared with TRBD2. V lost 10 bases to trimming and J lost 0 bases; unmatched junction nucleotides: 9. Germline values: CDR1 ENHRY, CDR2 SYGVKD. The CDR3 is 15 residues long.

Concerning this clone itself: This same CDR3 is encoded by further DNA sequences in the sample. The genes are TRBV5-6 and TRBJ1-1; D gene uncertain. Germline CDR1 and CDR2: SGHDT and YYEEEE. The CDR3 is 11 residues long. V lost 2 bases and J lost 5, with 4 bases in between. This chain's CDR3 is CASSFRTEAFF. The CDR3, as DNA: TGTGCCAGCAGCTTTAGGACTGAAGCTTTCTTT.

A note on this clone: Given a much more abundant clone one base away, this may be a read error. The sample has other DNA sequences that encode this CDR3 too. The genes are TRBV7-9 and TRBJ1-1; no definite D call. The CDR3 is 13 amino acids. Deletions cut 5 bases from V and 3 bases from J, with 10 bases between. Germline CDR1 reads SEHNR; CDR2 reads FQNEAQ (reference sequence). The CDR3 loop is CASSPQRDTEAFF. The CDR3 DNA reads TGTGCCAGCAGCCCCCAGAGGGACACTGAAGCTTTCTTT.

V and J are TRBV30 and TRBJ2-7; TRBD1 agrees at 8 bases. The CDR3 sequence is 13 residues long. CDR1 GTSNPN and CDR2 SVGIG come from the germline V gene (reference sequence). DNA for the CDR3: TGTGCTTTCAGGACAGGGCCTACCTACGAGCAGTACTTC. This sequence encodes CAFRTGPTYEQYF.

As regards this clone: A read error is likely here: a far larger clone is one base away. Other DNA variants within this sample encode the same CDR3. This rearrangement joins TRBV5-1 to TRBJ2-1; 10 bases are a match to TRBD2. This CDR3 is built from 15 residues. The junction had 5 bases not matched to a gene; V was cut back by 4 bases and J by 4 bases. Germline assignment: CDR1 SGHRS and CDR2 YFSETQ. CDR3 sequence (DNA): TGCGCCAGCAGCCTGGCTAGCGGGAGTTACAATGAGCAGTTCTTC. Translated: CASSLASGSYNEQFF.

V gene TRBV30 combines with J gene TRBJ1-1; D unresolved. This CDR3 spans 15 amino acids. Trimming took 2 bases from V and 0 from J, leaving 13 bases between them. Looked up from germline, CDR1 is GTSNPN and CDR2 is SVGIG (reference sequence). The CDR3 DNA sequence: TGTGCCTGGAGTTACCCCACAGAGATGAACACTGAAGCTTTCTTT. Encoded protein: CAWSYPTEMNTEAFF.

This clone was seen ten or more times. The chain is built from TRBV7-2 and TRBJ2-7, with 13 bases aligning to TRBD2. CDR3 length: 16 amino acids. The ends lost 5 bases at V and 5 bases at J; junction bases unmatched: 9. The germline V gene has CDR1 SGHTA and CDR2 FQGNSA. CDR3 DNA sequence: TGTGCCAGCAGCCACGGGGGGACTAGCGGGACCCACGAGCAGTACTTC. It specifies CASSHGGTSGTHEQYF.

V gene TRBV18 combines with J gene TRBJ1-5, with D possibly matching TRBD1 (5 bases). CDR1 is KGHSH, CDR2 LQKENI, per germline. V lost 3 bases to trimming and J lost 2 bases, with 14 bases between them. CDR3 length: 16 residues. The CDR3 DNA is TGTGCCAGCTCACCCCGGGACCCGACGGGCAATCAGCCCCAGCATTTT. This gives the protein CASSPRDPTGNQPQHF.

Comments on this clone: The same CDR3 is also encoded by other DNA sequences in this sample. J is TRBJ1-5 and V is TRBV29-1; a weak D match, TRBD1 (6 bases). This CDR3 region has 14 residues. Germline CDR1 is SQVTM and CDR2 is ANQGSEA. V was shortened by 6 bases and J by 2 bases, with 14 bases between the two germline ends. In nucleotides, the CDR3 is TGCAGCGTGACCGGGGGGGGCGGCAATCAGCCCCAGCATTTT. Protein product: CSVTGGGGNQPQHF.

The rearrangement joins TRBV4-1 to TRBJ2-7; the match to TRBD2 covers 11 bases. The CDR3 length is 16 residues. The V and J ends lost 3 bases and 2 bases, in that order; junction bases with no gene match: 6. Germline CDR1 reads MGHRA; CDR2 reads YSYEKL. This chain's CDR3 is CASSHRTSGSAYEQYF. In nucleotides, the CDR3 is TGCGCCAGCAGCCACAGGACTAGCGGGTCTGCCTACGAGCAGTACTTC.

The chain has TRBV7-9 and TRBJ2-3, with 9 bases fitting TRBD2. This CDR3 comprises 15 residues. Germline assignment: CDR1 SEHNR and CDR2 FQNEAQ (reference sequence). V trimming: 3 bases; J trimming: 0 bases; junction bases outside the gene matches: 1. The CDR3 DNA sequence: TGTGCCAGCAGCTTCGGACTAGCGAGCACAGATACGCAGTATTTT. Translated, it gives CASSFGLASTDTQYF.

J is TRBJ2-6 and V is TRBV25-1, with D perhaps matching TRBD2 (7 bases). This CDR3 has 17 residues. Between the trimmed V and J ends, which lost 4 bases and 2 bases, there was a span of 15 bases. Germline V lookup: CDR1 MGHDK, CDR2 SYGVNS. The CDR3 loop is CASSGGRGGPGANVLTF. The CDR3 DNA is TGTGCCAGCAGTGGGGGCAGGGGAGGGCCTGGGGCCAACGTCCTGACTTTC.

The V and J genes are TRBV29-1 and TRBJ1-2; TRBD1 aligns across 8 bases. This CDR3 region has 12 residues. After removal of 6 bases from V and 2 bases from J, the junction contained 2 bases not matched to a gene. Germline V gene sequence: CDR1 SQVTM, CDR2 ANQGSEA. The CDR3 loop reads CSVHRGNYGYTF. The CDR3 bases are TGCAGCGTCCACAGGGGGAACTATGGCTACACCTTC. Filled out from reference TRBV29-1 and TRBJ1-2, the complete variable domain reads SAVISQKPSRDICQRGTSLTIQCQVDSQVTMMFWYRQQPGQSLTLIATANQGSEATYESGFVIDKFPISRPNLTFSTLTVSNMSPEDSSIYLCSVHRGNYGYTFGSGTRLTVV.